The entry below gives a single T cell receptor (beta chain) sequence along with its context. The time point here: after dendritic cell vaccination, including at tumor progression/relapse. Only patients with spare fresh-frozen tumor and over two years of follow-up were included. Up to 2 ug genomic DNA was used for TCRB CDR3 amplification. Primers: 60 V beta forward and 13 J beta reverse. TCRdb's copy holds only in-frame clones and misses some; the assay was immunoSEQ multiplex PCR. The sample holds 65,000 or so clones, around nine tenths seen once. The record originates from a study of glioma-infiltrating T cells after dendritic cell vaccination. Per germline, CDR1 KGHSH and CDR2 LQKENI. V was pared by 6 bases and J by 8 bases, with 19 bases between. The CDR3 is 15 residues long.

The starting material was blood, obtained after dendritic cell vaccination. This chain uses TRBV18 with TRBJ1-4, with D perhaps matching TRBD1 (6 bases). The receptor comes from a human donor with glioblastoma. CDR3 coding DNA: TGTGCCAGCTCGTGGTCAACAGGGATGGAGGAAAAACTGTTTTTT. The encoded protein is CASSWSTGMEEKLFF.